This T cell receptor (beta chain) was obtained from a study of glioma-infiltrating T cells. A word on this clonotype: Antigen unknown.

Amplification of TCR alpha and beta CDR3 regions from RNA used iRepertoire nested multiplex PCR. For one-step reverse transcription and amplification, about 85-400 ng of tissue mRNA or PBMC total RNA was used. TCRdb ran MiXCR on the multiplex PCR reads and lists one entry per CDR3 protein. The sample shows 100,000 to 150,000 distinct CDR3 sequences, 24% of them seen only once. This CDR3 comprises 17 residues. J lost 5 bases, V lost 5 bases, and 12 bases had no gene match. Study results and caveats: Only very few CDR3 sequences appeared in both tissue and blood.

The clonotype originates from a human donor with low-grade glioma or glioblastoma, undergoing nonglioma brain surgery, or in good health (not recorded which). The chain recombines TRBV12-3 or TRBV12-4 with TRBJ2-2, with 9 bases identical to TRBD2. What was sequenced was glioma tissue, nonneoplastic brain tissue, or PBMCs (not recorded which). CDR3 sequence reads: CASSPRPAGGKTGELFF. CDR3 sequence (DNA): TGTGCCAGCAGTCCACGTCCAGCGGGGGGCAAAACCGGGGAGCTGTTTTTT.